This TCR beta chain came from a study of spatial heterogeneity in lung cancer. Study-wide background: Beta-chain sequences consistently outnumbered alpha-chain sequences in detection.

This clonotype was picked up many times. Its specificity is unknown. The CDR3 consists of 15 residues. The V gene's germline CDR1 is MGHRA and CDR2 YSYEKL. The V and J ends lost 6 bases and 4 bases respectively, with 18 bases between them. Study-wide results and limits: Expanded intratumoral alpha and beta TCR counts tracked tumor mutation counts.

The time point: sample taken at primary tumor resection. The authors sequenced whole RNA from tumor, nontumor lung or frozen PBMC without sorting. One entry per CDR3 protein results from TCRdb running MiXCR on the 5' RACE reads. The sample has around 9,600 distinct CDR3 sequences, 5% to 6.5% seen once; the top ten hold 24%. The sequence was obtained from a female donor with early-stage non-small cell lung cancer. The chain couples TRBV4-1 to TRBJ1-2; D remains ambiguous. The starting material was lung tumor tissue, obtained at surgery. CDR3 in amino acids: CASRDDRRESYGYTF. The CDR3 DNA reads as TGCGCCAGCAGGGACGATAGGAGGGAATCCTATGGCTACACCTTC.